Following are 18 T cell receptor beta chains from one sample sequenced in a study of shared T cell receptors in the human thymus. Profiling relied on immunoSEQ multiplex PCR, and the TCRdb table lists in-frame clones only, not all of them. The table has about 660,000 clones, more than 75% seen once. This sample was also put to use in a study of human thymus T cells.

Sequenced input: thymocytes. The receptor source for this set is a boy less than two years old with a congenital heart defect.

This sequence joins TRBV5-6 and TRBJ2-3; a weak D match, TRBD2 (6 bases). Trimming took off 2 bases at V and 5 bases at J, with 15 bases between the two ends. Germline assignment: CDR1 SGHDT and CDR2 YYEEEE. This CDR3 contains 15 residues. The CDR3 spells CASSLGRAGLDTQYF. CDR3 DNA sequence: TGTGCCAGCAGCTTAGGTAGGGCGGGGTTAGATACGCAGTATTTT. The whole variable domain, remainder taken from reference TRBV5-6 and TRBJ2-3, is DAGVTQSPTHLIKTRGQQVTLRCSPKSGHDTVSWYQQALGQGPQFIFQYYEEEERQRGNFPDRFSGHQFPNYSSELNVNALLLGDSALYLCASSLGRAGLDTQYFGPGTRLTVL.

The rearrangement uses TRBV9 and TRBJ1-2; a possible D gene is TRBD1 (5 bases). V dropped 0 bases and J dropped 5 bases, with 14 bases sitting between them. CDR1 and CDR2 (germline): SGDLS, YYNGEE. The CDR3 contains 15 residues. CDR3 in DNA: TGTGCCAGCAGCGTAGGGCACAGGCTGACATATGGCTACACCTTC. Translated: CASSVGHRLTYGYTF.

This chain connects TRBV4-2 to TRBJ1-1; D is possibly TRBD1 (5 bases). The CDR3 is made up of 19 amino acids. Germline-derived CDR1 and CDR2 are LGHNA and YNFKEQ. V was pared by 0 bases and J by 3 bases, with 23 bases between. The CDR3 DNA reads as TGTGCCAGCAGCCAAGATCACAAACGGTACGGTCGGGGGGACACTGAAGCTTTCTTT. Its protein is CASSQDHKRYGRGDTEAFF.

This sequence joins TRBV9 and TRBJ2-7; 11 bases fit TRBD2. The CDR3 spans 15 residues. Germline values: CDR1 SGDLS, CDR2 YYNGEE. V dropped 3 bases and J dropped 2; count of bases not matched to a gene: 4. This CDR3 is CASSATSGTPYEQYF. CDR3 DNA: TGTGCCAGCAGCGCGACTAGCGGGACCCCCTACGAGCAGTACTTC.

This sequence joins TRBV12-1 and TRBJ2-7; the table names TRBD2, a call not compared with the DNA. TRBV12-1 is a pseudogene. This CDR3 spans 18 amino acids. This CDR3 reads CASSFDNSGRPSSYEQYF. In DNA, the CDR3 is TGTGCCAGCAGCTTTGATAATAGCGGGAGGCCGAGCTCCTACGAGCAGTACTTC.

The chain joins TRBV28 to TRBJ1-2; a possible D gene is TRBD1 (5 bases). Trimming pared 5 bases from V and 2 bases from J, leaving 12 bases between. Germline lookup yields CDR1 MDHEN and CDR2 SYDVKM. This CDR3 spans 14 amino acids. CDR3 in amino acids: CASSQLPGNYGYTF. The CDR3 nucleotides are TGTGCCAGCAGTCAACTACCAGGGAACTATGGCTACACCTTC.

V usage is TRBV4-1 and J usage is TRBJ1-1, with D maybe TRBD1 (5 bases). The CDR3 is made up of 16 amino acids. Germline values: CDR1 MGHRA, CDR2 YSYEKL. Trimming left V 0 bases short and J 4 bases short, with 15 bases between. CDR3 residues: CASSQDLWTGGTEAFF. CDR3 DNA sequence: TGCGCCAGCAGCCAAGATCTTTGGACCGGGGGCACTGAAGCTTTCTTT.

V and J are TRBV7-6 and TRBJ2-1; 9 bases are a match to TRBD2. The V gene's germline CDR1 is SGHVS and CDR2 FNYEAQ. The CDR3 loop spans 16 amino acids. J lost 5 bases, V lost 5 bases, and 10 bases had no gene match. The CDR3 reads CASSPSAGGPHNEQFF. CDR3 coding DNA: TGTGCCAGCAGCCCCTCGGCGGGAGGGCCCCACAATGAGCAGTTCTTC.

The J gene is TRBJ2-7, the V gene TRBV11-2; 7 positions agree with TRBD2. The CDR3 covers 15 residues. Germline V gene sequence: CDR1 SGHAT, CDR2 FQNNGV. V gave up 0 bases and J gave up 2 bases; unmatched junction bases: 4. CDR3 protein: CASSLEQRGAYEQYF. Written as DNA, the CDR3 is TGTGCCAGCAGCTTAGAACAGCGGGGTGCCTACGAGCAGTACTTC.

The chain has TRBV9 and TRBJ2-1; TRBD1 matches at 9 bases. CDR3 length: 14 amino acids. CDR1 is SGDLS and CDR2 is YYNGEE in the germline V gene. Trimming at V came to 0 bases and at J to 10 bases, leaving 5 bases not matched to a gene. CDR3 in DNA: TGTGCCAGCAGCGTAGGGACAGGGGACGGCGAGCAGTTCTTC. Translation: CASSVGTGDGEQFF.

The chain recombines TRBV5-1 with TRBJ1-3; the D gene is possibly TRBD1 (5 bases). The length of the CDR3 is 12 residues. Germline-derived CDR1 and CDR2 are SGHRS and YFSETQ. Trimming removed 0 bases at V and 9 bases at J, with 7 bases between. The CDR3 loop is CASSLEGFTIYF. CDR3 nucleotide sequence: TGCGCCAGCAGCTTGGAGGGGTTCACCATATATTTT.

As regards this clone: Other DNA sequences of this sample code for an identical CDR3. This chain links TRBV29-1 with TRBJ2-5; 8 bases align to TRBD2. Germline V gene data show CDR1 as SQVTM and CDR2 as ANQGSEA. Germline trimming cut 7 bases from V and 5 bases from J; bases unmatched to any gene: 12. The CDR3 spans 14 residues. CDR3 protein: CSAWTSGSGETQYF. CDR3 DNA: TGCAGCGCTTGGACCAGCGGGAGTGGGGAGACCCAGTACTTC.

This chain uses TRBV12-5 with TRBJ1-1; 12 bases line up with TRBD1. Per the germline V gene, CDR1 is LGHNT and CDR2 is FRNRAP. V dropped 0 bases and J dropped 3; count of bases not matched to a gene: 8. This CDR3 contains 18 residues. The CDR3 DNA is TGTGCTAGTGGTTTGGTACTAAGGGACAGGGGGCTCGACACTGAAGCTTTCTTT. Its translation is CASGLVLRDRGLDTEAFF.

The V call is TRBV10-2, the J call TRBJ2-5; the match to TRBD2 covers 16 bases. J was trimmed by 6 bases and V by 4 bases; bases with no gene match: 11. Germline V lookup: CDR1 WSHSY, CDR2 SAAADI. The CDR3 covers 18 residues. The CDR3 here is CASSVLGLAGGPVKTQYF. DNA for the CDR3: TGCGCCAGCAGTGTTTTGGGACTAGCGGGAGGGCCGGTTAAGACCCAGTACTTC.

This rearrangement joins TRBV14 to TRBJ1-3; 7 bases align to TRBD1. V was clipped by 4 bases and J by 2 bases; unmatched bases: 2. Germline V gene data show CDR1 as SGHDN and CDR2 as FVKESK. The CDR3 has 14 residues. CDR3 coding DNA: TGTGCCAGCAGCCCCGACAGGGCTGGAAACACCATATATTTT. The encoded protein is CASSPDRAGNTIYF.

In this sample, this clone turned up once. The chain's CDR3 is CASSVDRPTLWIQYF. As DNA, the CDR3 is TGTGCCAGCAGCGTAGACAGACCGACACTTTGGATTCAGTACTTC. This chain uses TRBV7-8 with TRBJ2-4; tentative D call: TRBD1 (5 bases). Trimming left V 5 bases short and J 10 bases short, with 21 bases between. The CDR3 runs to 15 residues. Germline V gives CDR1 SGHVS, CDR2 FQNEAQ.

The chain uses TRBV9 and TRBJ1-4, with 8 bases aligning to TRBD1. CDR1 is SGDLS, CDR2 YYNGEE, per germline. The J segment lost 7 bases and the V segment lost 4 bases, leaving 9 bases of the junction unmatched. The CDR3 consists of 15 residues. CDR3 nucleotide sequence: TGTGCCAGCAGCCCTCGGACAGGGAGGGCTGAAAAACTGTTTTTT. It is translated as CASSPRTGRAEKLFF.

In its sample, this clone was seen once. CDR3 sequence: CASSPKKQGEAFF. CDR3 bases: TGTGCCAGCAGCCCCAAGAAGCAGGGTGAAGCTTTCTTT. The gene calls are TRBV11-2 and TRBJ1-1; D is possibly TRBD1 (5 bases). The CDR3 covers 13 residues. From germline, CDR1 is SGHAT and CDR2 FQNNGV. V was trimmed by 5 bases and J by 7 bases, leaving 14 bases between them.